Listed here are 14 T cell receptor beta chains from one sample, sequenced in a study of blood T cells in healthy people across ages. Alongside a J-beta primer mix, a sample-barcoded 5' primer served in a second PCR lasting roughly 7 to 12 cycles. TCRdb processed the 5' RACE reads anew with MiXCR; each CDR3 protein has one entry. This sample yields around 790,000 distinct CDR3 sequences, of which around 45% are seen a single time; roughly a fifth belongs to the top ten. The sequenced material came from blood. Every receptor here comes from a man in his sixties in good health.

This clonotype was detected only once. This chain joins TRBV6-1 and TRBJ2-1; weak D call: TRBD2 (6 bases). Trimming took off 6 bases at V and 5 bases at J, with 14 bases between the two ends. Germline values: CDR1 MNHNS, CDR2 SASEGT. CDR3 length equals 14 residues. CDR3: CASRQREDHNEQFF. The CDR3 nucleotides read TGTGCCAGCAGGCAAAGGGAGGACCACAATGAGCAGTTCTTC.

This clonotype was seen more than once but under ten times. This sequence joins TRBV6-1 and TRBJ2-1; 11 bases map to TRBD1. From germline, CDR1 is MNHNS and CDR2 SASEGT. CDR3 length: 17 residues. The ends lost 5 bases at V and 6 bases at J; junction bases unmatched: 12. In DNA form, the CDR3 reads TGTGCCAGCAGTCCCCGCCGGTGGGGACAGGGGGGCAATGAGCAGTTCTTC. Its translation: CASSPRRWGQGGNEQFF.

As regards this clonotype: The CDR3 does not end in the conserved phenylalanine or tryptophan, so this is likely a read error. The J gene is TRBJ2-5, the V gene TRBV7-9; maybe TRBD1 (5 bases). Germline V gene lookup returns CDR1 SEHNR and CDR2 FQNEAQ (reference sequence). CDR3 length: 14 residues. The V gene lost 5 bases and the J gene lost 4 bases, with 14 bases spanning the gap. The CDR3 coding sequence is TGTGCCAGCAGCGTGAATTCAGGGCTAGAGACCCAGTACTCC. Residues: CASSVNSGLETQYS.

This clonotype was detected many times. This chain links TRBV27 with TRBJ2-7; TRBD1 agrees at 7 bases. CDR3 size: 15 residues. Germline V gene lookup returns CDR1 MNHEY and CDR2 SMNVEV (reference sequence). J lost 2 bases, V lost 0 bases, and 4 bases had no gene match. CDR3 region: CASSLSPGQTYEQYF. In DNA, the CDR3 is TGTGCCAGCAGTTTATCTCCGGGACAGACCTACGAGCAGTACTTC.

The V and J genes are TRBV9 and TRBJ2-7; either TRBD1 or TRBD2 may supply D (5 bases each). V was pared by 4 bases and J by 4 bases, with 18 bases between. The CDR3 consists of 15 residues. Per germline, CDR1 SGDLS and CDR2 YYNGEE. CDR3 sequence: CASSQGQGLPYEQYF. The CDR3 DNA reads as TGTGCCAGCAGCCAAGGACAAGGACTGCCGTACGAGCAGTACTTC.

This clonotype has only a few counts. The V gene is TRBV7-2, the J gene TRBJ2-4; 7 positions match TRBD1. V lost 3 bases to trimming and J lost 0 bases; unmatched junction nucleotides: 8. The CDR3 extends over 17 amino acids. CDR1 is SGHTA, CDR2 FQGNSA, per germline. The CDR3 here is CASSFYYGTVAKNIQYF. In DNA, the CDR3 is TGTGCCAGCAGCTTTTATTACGGGACAGTAGCCAAAAACATTCAGTACTTC. Full variable domain (missing parts from reference TRBV7-2 and TRBJ2-4): GAGVSQSPSNKVTEKGKDVELRCDPISGHTALYWYRQSLGQGLEFLIYFQGNSAPDKSGLPSDRFSAERTGGSVSTLTIQRTQQEDSAVYLCASSFYYGTVAKNIQYFGAGTRLSVL.

V and J are TRBV9 and TRBJ2-5, with 9 nucleotides matching TRBD2. Germline V lookup: CDR1 SGDLS, CDR2 YYNGEE. This CDR3 comprises 14 residues. After removal of 3 bases from V and 5 bases from J, the junction contained 5 bases not matched to a gene. Here the CDR3 reads CASSDPAGGETQYF. CDR3 in DNA: TGTGCCAGCAGCGACCCAGCGGGGGGTGAGACCCAGTACTTC.

The rearrangement links TRBV14 to TRBJ1-1; TRBD1 matches at 7 bases. V lost 1 base to trimming and J lost 3 bases; unmatched junction nucleotides: 5. This CDR3 has 15 residues. Germline CDR1 is SGHDN and CDR2 is FVKESK. This chain's CDR3 is CASSQVGDRYTEAFF. The DNA of the CDR3 is TGTGCCAGCAGCCAAGTGGGGGACAGATACACTGAAGCTTTCTTT.

This clonotype was counted only a few times. V and J are TRBV11-2 and TRBJ2-7; the D gene is possibly TRBD2 (5 bases). CDR3 length: 12 residues. The V end lost 1 base, the J end lost 6 bases, and 7 bases lay between the germline ends. Germline assignment: CDR1 SGHAT and CDR2 FQNNGV. CDR3 amino acids: CASSLVAREQYF. In nucleotides, the CDR3 is TGTGCCAGCAGCTTAGTAGCGCGCGAGCAGTACTTC.

The V call is TRBV12-5, the J call TRBJ2-2; D is unresolved. Germline V gives CDR1 LGHNT, CDR2 FRNRAP. Trimming cost V 7 bases and J 6 bases, with 9 bases left between them. The CDR3 spans 12 residues. The CDR3 DNA follows: TGTGCTAGTGCCAAAGGCTCCGGGGAGCTGTTTTTT. This encodes CASAKGSGELFF.

V usage is TRBV4-1 and J usage is TRBJ1-6, with a tentative D call TRBD1 (5 bases). Germline-derived CDR1 and CDR2 are MGHRA and YSYEKL. CDR3 length: 18 residues. Deletions cut 4 bases from V and 11 bases from J, with 27 bases between. The CDR3 here is CASSPSILGAGPGAPLHF. DNA for the CDR3: TGCGCCAGCAGCCCATCAATTCTCGGGGCCGGTCCGGGGGCACCCCTCCACTTT.

This clonotype has a handful of counts. The chain uses TRBV20-1 and TRBJ1-1; D is ambiguous. The CDR3 contains 11 residues. The V end was cut by 4 bases, the J end by 6 bases, with 9 bases between. The germline CDR1 and CDR2 sequences are DFQATT and SNEGSKA (reference sequence). The CDR3 region has the DNA TGCAGTGCTATACGAGTGGCTGAAGCTTTCTTT. Translating it yields CSAIRVAEAFF.

The chain links TRBV29-1 to TRBJ1-1; D might be TRBD1 (5 bases). Germline lookup yields CDR1 SQVTM and CDR2 ANQGSEA. The CDR3 extends over 13 amino acids. The V end lost 7 bases, the J end lost 4 bases, and 16 bases lay between the germline ends. This chain's CDR3 is CSAGTGLITEAFF. The CDR3 DNA is TGCAGCGCCGGGACTGGGCTTATCACTGAAGCTTTCTTT.

This clonotype appeared a few times. The chain carries TRBV6-2 or TRBV6-3 and TRBJ1-2; TRBD1 might be the D (5 bases). The ends were cut back, 4 bases at V and 4 bases at J, with 19 bases in the middle. Germline loops: CDR1 MNHEY, CDR2 SVGEGT. CDR3 length: 16 amino acids. The CDR3 region is CASSCMNTGPGYGYTF. The DNA of the CDR3 is TGTGCCAGCAGTTGTATGAATACGGGGCCGGGCTATGGCTACACCTTC.